The rows below give T cell receptor beta chains drawn from one sample of a study of cytomegalovirus exposure and HLA in healthy donors. Measured with immunoSEQ multiplex PCR; TCRdb has only the in-frame clones, and not every one. The table records roughly 200,000 clones, roughly 85% of them present only once. Sequencing was performed on PBMCs. The origin of the receptors is a woman in her twenties or thirties in good health and CMV-seropositive. CDR3s include the opening cysteine and the closing phenylalanine or tryptophan. The order of the fields is clone size, D gene, J gene, V gene, CDR3 DNA, CDR3 protein. The D gene is left open where the match is weak. Expanded clones get a size class; other rows say once, few or many, or leave the size out.

. | . | TRBJ2-7 | TRBV6-1 | TGTGCCAGCAGTGAATATCTGGGCGAGAACTACGAGCAGTACTTC | CASSEYLGENYEQYF
. | TRBD2 | TRBJ2-7 | TRBV7-9 | TGTGCCAGCAATCCCGGGGGGACCTCCTACGAGCAGTACTTC | CASNPGGTSYEQYF
. | . | TRBJ2-5 | TRBV2 | TGTGCCAGCGGTTCGGGATGGGGAAGGGAGACCCAGTACTTC | CASGSGWGRETQYF
. | . | TRBJ2-1 | TRBV5-1 | TGCGCCAGCAGCTTGTCGAGCGGGTTCAATGAGCAGTTCTTC | CASSLSSGFNEQFF
. | TRBD2 | TRBJ2-7 | TRBV7-2 | TGTGCCAGCAGCCTAGGCGGGACTAGCGGCTACGAGCAGTACTTC | CASSLGGTSGYEQYF
. | . | TRBJ2-3 | TRBV30 | TGTGCCTGGAAACTCGACAGGAGAGGCACAGATACGCAGTATTTT | CAWKLDRRGTDTQYF
. | . | TRBJ1-1 | TRBV11-3 | TGTGCCAGCAGCTTAGGACAAGCTGAAGCTTTCTTT | CASSLGQAEAFF
. | TRBD1 | TRBJ2-7 | TRBV2 | TGTGCCAGCAGCCAGGGGGCAGGGAGCCCCCACGAGCAGTACTTC | CASSQGAGSPHEQYF
. | . | TRBJ2-7 | TRBV29-1 | TGCAGCGCCGTACGGAGGGATACCTACGAGCAGTACTTC | CSAVRRDTYEQYF
. | . | TRBJ2-7 | TRBV4-3 | TGCGCCAGCAGCCAAGCTTCCCAGGGTTACTACGAGCAGTACTTC | CASSQASQGYYEQYF
. | . | TRBJ2-7 | TRBV5-1 | TGCGCCAGCAGCGTTGACTCCTCCGGGACTGCTACCTACGAGCAGTACTTC | CASSVDSSGTATYEQYF
. | TRBD1 | TRBJ1-1 | TRBV5-6 | TGTGCCAGCAGCATGGGACAGCCGAACACTGAAGCTTTCTTT | CASSMGQPNTEAFF
. | . | TRBJ2-7 | TRBV10-2 | TGCGCCAGCAGTGAGTCGGCGGGGGCCCGATACGAGCAGTACTTC | CASSESAGARYEQYF
. | TRBD2 | TRBJ2-1 | TRBV7-2 | TGTGCCAGCAGCTTAGGTCTAGCGGGCCGTGAATTCTTC | CASSLGLAGREFF
. | . | TRBJ2-7 | TRBV5-1 | TGCGCCAGCAGAGCCTTGGACAATCACGAGCAGTACTTC | CASRALDNHEQYF
. | TRBD1 | TRBJ2-7 | TRBV6-5 | TGTGCCAGCAGACTAGGGACAGCCCACTACGAGCAGTACTTC | CASRLGTAHYEQYF
. | TRBD2 | TRBJ2-7 | TRBV7-9 | TGTGCCAGCAGCTTGACTAGCGGGGGGTTGACCTACGAGCAGTACTTC | CASSLTSGGLTYEQYF
. | TRBD1 | TRBJ2-2 | TRBV9 | TGTGCCAGCAGCTACCAGGGGGCAGGCGGGGAGCTGTTTTTT | CASSYQGAGGELFF
. | TRBD2 | TRBJ2-1 | TRBV9 | TGTGCCAGCAGTCAAGCGGGGGGAGAATACAATGAGCAGTTCTTC | CASSQAGGEYNEQFF
. | . | TRBJ1-2 | TRBV9 | TGTGCCAGCAGCGTAGAGTCGCAGGGATCCTATGGCTACACCTTC | CASSVESQGSYGYTF
few | TRBD2 | TRBJ2-1 | TRBV6-5 | TGTGCCAGCAATCCCCCTGCGGGGGTTGAGCAGTTCTTC | CASNPPAGVEQFF
. | . | TRBJ1-1 | TRBV7-6 | TGTGCCAGCAGCTTAGATATCAGCTTTACTTTCGGGGAAGCTTTCTTT | CASSLDISFTFGEAFF
. | TRBD1 | TRBJ1-2 | TRBV2 | TGTGCCAGCAGTGAGCCCGGGACAGGGATCATCTATGGCTACACCTTC | CASSEPGTGIIYGYTF
. | TRBD1 | TRBJ1-2 | TRBV4-1 | TGCGCCAGCAGCCAAGGACAGGGGTCCTACTATGGCTACACCTTC | CASSQGQGSYYGYTF
. | . | TRBJ1-2 | TRBV5-6 | TGTGCCAGCAGCCCGCCCAGAGCGGCTGTCTATGGCTACACCTTC | CASSPPRAAVYGYTF
few | . | TRBJ2-7 | TRBV10-2 | TGCGCCAGCAGCAATACCCTGGACAGCTCCTACGAGCAGTACTTC | CASSNTLDSSYEQYF
. | TRBD2 | TRBJ2-7 | TRBV7-6 | TGTGCCAGCAGCCCGGGACTAGCGGGAGATCTTATCGTGTACGAGCAGTACTTC | CASSPGLAGDLIVYEQYF
. | . | TRBJ1-5 | TRBV21-1 | TGTGCCAGCAGCAGCGAGCAGGGGGCTGGAAATCAGCCCCAGCATTTT | CASSSEQGAGNQPQHF
. | . | TRBJ2-3 | TRBV10-3 | TGTGCCATCCGGGGAGACACAGATACGCAGTATTTT | CAIRGDTDTQYF
. | TRBD1 | TRBJ2-7 | TRBV9 | TGTGCCAGCAGCGTAGGGACAGGGCCATACGAGCAGTACTTC | CASSVGTGPYEQYF
. | . | TRBJ1-4 | TRBV7-8 | TGTGCCAGCAGCCTCGGCGGGGGGTTTAATGAAAAACTGTTTTTT | CASSLGGGFNEKLFF
. | . | TRBJ2-1 | TRBV6-1 | TGTGCCAGCAGTGAGACAGGTGATGGACCTAATGAGCAGTTCTTC | CASSETGDGPNEQFF
. | TRBD1 | TRBJ1-1 | TRBV7-9 | TGTGCCAGCAGTACCGGGACAGGGAGGTCGGGGAACACTGAAGCTTTCTTT | CASSTGTGRSGNTEAFF
. | TRBD2 | TRBJ2-7 | TRBV9 | TGTGCCAGCAGCGTAGGGGCTTCGGGGGGATCCTACGAGCAGTACTTC | CASSVGASGGSYEQYF
. | . | TRBJ1-2 | TRBV7-2 | TGTGCCAGCAGCCCACAGGGCGTATATGGCTACACCTTC | CASSPQGVYGYTF
. | . | TRBJ2-2 | TRBV9 | TGTGCCAGCAGCCCCAGGGGTGAATCCGGGGAGCTGTTTTTT | CASSPRGESGELFF
. | . | TRBJ1-4 | TRBV7-9 | TGTGCCAGCAGCTTACGTCAGGGGAGTGAAAAACTGTTTTTT | CASSLRQGSEKLFF
. | . | TRBJ1-4 | TRBV9 | TGTGCCAGCAGCGTAGGGGGGCTTAATGAAAAACTGTTTTTT | CASSVGGLNEKLFF
few | . | TRBJ1-2 | TRBV7-8 | TGTGCCAGCAGCTTCAGGGGTCCCTATGGCTACACCTTC | CASSFRGPYGYTF
few | TRBD1 | TRBJ1-4 | TRBV4-3 | TGCGCCAGCAGCCAGGACAGGGGAACTAATGAAAAACTGTTTTTT | CASSQDRGTNEKLFF
once | . | TRBJ2-1 | TRBV27 | TGTGCCAGCAGTTTACGGGGGTCCTACAATGAGCAGTTCTTC | CASSLRGSYNEQFF
. | TRBD2 | TRBJ2-4 | TRBV9 | TGTGCCAGCAGCCCTTCCAAGGGAGGGATGAACATTCAGTACTTC | CASSPSKGGMNIQYF
once | . | TRBJ2-5 | TRBV7-9 | TGTGCCAGCAGCTTAGGGGGGGGGCGCCCCAGGACCCGAGAGACCCAGTACTTC | CASSLGGGRPRTRETQYF
. | . | TRBJ2-5 | TRBV27 | TGTGCCAGCAGTGCGGGCCAAGAGACCCAGTACTTC | CASSAGQETQYF
. | . | TRBJ2-6 | TRBV19 | TGTGCCAGTAGCCCGCGCGGGGCCAACGTCCTGACTTTC | CASSPRGANVLTF
. | . | TRBJ2-3 | TRBV9 | TGTGCCAGCAGCGTAGACGTGGGGCCTAGCACAGATACGCAGTATTTT | CASSVDVGPSTDTQYF
. | . | TRBJ1-4 | TRBV5-1 | TGCGCCAGCAGCTTAGTCGCAGCTAATGAAAAACTGTTTTTT | CASSLVAANEKLFF
. | . | TRBJ1-3 | TRBV7-9 | TGTGCCAGCAGCTCAAGCGGGGGGGGTTCGGCTGGAAACACCATATATTTT | CASSSSGGGSAGNTIYF
. | . | TRBJ2-2 | TRBV14 | TGTGCCAGCAGCCAAGACCTCAATCGGGCCGGGGAGCTGTTTTTT | CASSQDLNRAGELFF
. | TRBD2 | TRBJ2-3 | TRBV11-3 | TGTGCCAGCAGCTTTGGGACTAGCGGGAGGACAGATACGCAGTATTTT | CASSFGTSGRTDTQYF
. | TRBD2 | TRBJ2-2 | TRBV5-4 | TGTGCCAGCAGCTTGGGGCTAGCGGGGGGGCAGAACACCGGGGAGCTGTTTTTT | CASSLGLAGGQNTGELFF